The present T cell receptor (beta chain) was sequenced within a study of T-cell memory formation after mild COVID-19. Regarding the study as a whole: For contracting clones, CD4+ ones sat mainly in CM and EM, CD8+ in EMRA. The study found balanced CD4/CD8 in clones contracting day 15 to 85 and a CD4+ lean in later expanders. Prior to infection, memory already included some responding clones, suggesting cross-reactive memory joined.

The length of the CDR3 is 16 residues. Germline assignment: CDR1 SGHDT and CDR2 YYEEEE. V gave up 0 bases and J gave up 0 bases, with 10 bases separating them. One entry per CDR3 protein results from TCRdb running MiXCR on the 5' RACE reads. The sample includes fewer than 50,000 distinct CDR3 sequences, roughly 7% of them seen just once. This clonotype came up many times. Antigen unknown. This receptor was taken from a man younger than 35 who had mild COVID-19 (a few samples of this study predate the infection). Cell type and time point are not known. What was sequenced was PBMCs or a T cell subset sorted from them (not recorded which). The J gene is TRBJ2-4, the V gene TRBV5-6; D is unclear. The CDR3 reads CASSLASEIAKNIQYF. The CDR3, as DNA: TGTGCCAGCAGCTTGGCGTCAGAAATAGCCAAAAACATTCAGTACTTC.